Listed below are T cell receptor beta chains from one sample, sequenced in a study of breast tumors, draining lymph nodes, adjacent tissues. Via MiXCR, TCRdb re-called the multiplex PCR reads, giving one row per CDR3 protein. The data show some 38,000 distinct CDR3 sequences, roughly 36% seen once. The specimen was breast tumor tissue. The receptors shown here come from a female donor with breast cancer. Some clones in this sample may be carry-over from other donors' samples. Each CDR3 is given with its conserved first and last residue. Where a row states a size, it is once, few, many or the class of an expanded clone; other rows omit it.

clone_size j_call v_call cdr3_aa
. TRBJ2-3 TRBV7-9 CASTASGATDTQYF
. TRBJ1-4 TRBV6-5 CASSTGPPQVNEKLFF
many TRBJ2-1 TRBV15 CATSRDSEQFF
many TRBJ2-3 TRBV20-1 CSATAGAARDTQYF
few TRBJ2-5 TRBV30 CAWSVGLAGGQETQYF
. TRBJ2-3 TRBV20-1 CSPGGGTDTQYF
. TRBJ1-4 TRBV2 CASSDGTGGQVGKLFF
many TRBJ2-3 TRBV19 CASSLGGVSTDTQYF
many TRBJ2-1 TRBV7-9 CASSLQGAATYNEQFF
many TRBJ2-6 TRBV7-9 CASSPGQGVISGANVLTF
many TRBJ1-2 TRBV7-8 CASSLYRGVDGYTF
. TRBJ2-6 TRBV6-2/TRBV6-3 CASSYGGWAGGSGANVLTF
. TRBJ2-5 TRBV20-1 CSASGRPQETQYF
. TRBJ2-1 TRBV7-9 CASSVAGGSSSYNEQFF
. TRBJ1-2 TRBV3-1 CASSQTLGGYTF
many TRBJ2-2 TRBV7-2 CASSSRTSGELFF
many TRBJ1-2 TRBV29-1 CSVELQGYGYTF
many TRBJ2-7 TRBV19 CASSIGTNYEQYF
many TRBJ2-7 TRBV5-1 CASSPAGGSPPYEQYF